Listed here are 25 T cell receptor beta chains from one sample, sequenced in a study of shared clonotypes between healthy human individuals. Assay: immunoSEQ multiplex PCR; the TCRdb copy retains only in-frame clones and omits some. Of fewer than 1.8 million clones listed, approximately 98.5% are singletons. Sequenced sample: naive CD4+ T cells sorted from blood. Subset noted: CD45RA+ positively selected. The source is a man between 25 and 39 years old in good health.

The chain employs TRBV2 and TRBJ2-5, with TRBD1 matching over 9 bases. CDR1 is SNHLY and CDR2 is FYNNEI in the germline V gene. The CDR3 is 14 amino acids. The junction had 4 bases not matched to a gene; V was cut back by 7 bases and J by 1 base. CDR3 coding DNA: TGTGCCAGCAAGACAGGGGGAAGCCAAGAGACCCAGTACTTC. This encodes CASKTGGSQETQYF.

V gene TRBV5-1 combines with J gene TRBJ2-3, with TRBD2 identical over 10 bases. J was trimmed by 2 bases and V by 2 bases; bases with no gene match: 11. The CDR3 has 18 amino acids. Germline-derived CDR1 and CDR2 are SGHRS and YFSETQ. CDR3 loop: CASSLIASGSHLTDTQYF. In DNA, the CDR3 is TGCGCCAGCAGCTTAATCGCTAGCGGGAGCCACCTCACAGATACGCAGTATTTT.

The chain is built from TRBV6-5 and TRBJ2-6; tentatively, D is TRBD2 (7 bases). With 7 bases removed from V and 5 bases from J, the gap between germline ends came to 12 bases. This CDR3 contains 14 residues. CDR1 MNHEY and CDR2 SVGAGI come from the germline V gene. DNA for the CDR3: TGTGCCAGCACCGCCGGGGGGCGGGCCAACGTCCTGACTTTC. Translation gives CASTAGGRANVLTF.

V is TRBV29-1 and J is TRBJ1-1; 8 bases align to TRBD1. The CDR3 is 12 residues long. Germline CDR1 and CDR2: SQVTM and ANQGSEA. With V trimmed by 5 bases and J by 5 bases, 4 bases remained unmatched. The CDR3 loop is CSVQGARTEAFF. The CDR3, as DNA: TGCAGCGTTCAGGGGGCGAGAACTGAAGCTTTCTTT.

Here the CDR3 DNA reads TGTGCCAGCAGCTTAAGACAGGGTGACAATGGCTACACCTTC. It is translated as CASSLRQGDNGYTF. The rearrangement links TRBV7-9 to TRBJ1-2, with TRBD1 matching over 7 bases. The CDR3 runs to 14 residues. Looked up from germline, CDR1 is SEHNR and CDR2 is FQNEAQ (reference sequence). The ends lost 2 bases at V and 6 bases at J; junction bases unmatched: 6.

The chain recombines TRBV5-8 with TRBJ1-5; D is uncertain. Trimming took off 3 bases at V and 4 bases at J, with 8 bases between the two ends. This CDR3 is built from 13 residues. CDR1 and CDR2 from the germline V gene are SGHTS and YDEGEE. CDR3 sequence: CASSSAGNQPQHF. The CDR3 DNA sequence: TGTGCCAGCAGCTCCGCAGGAAATCAGCCCCAGCATTTT.

Turning to this clone: The sample holds other DNA sequences that translate to the same CDR3. This sequence joins TRBV7-9 and TRBJ1-5, with D tentatively TRBD1 (5 bases). Trimming took off 1 base at V and 2 bases at J, with 9 bases between the two ends. Germline CDR1 and CDR2: SEHNR and FQNEAQ (reference sequence). The CDR3 loop spans 15 amino acids. The DNA of the CDR3 is TGTGCCAGCAGCTTAGAGGGGTGGGGCAATCAGCCCCAGCATTTT. Residues: CASSLEGWGNQPQHF.

The chain has TRBV6-5 and TRBJ2-7, with D perhaps TRBD2 (5 bases). Germline V gene lookup returns CDR1 MNHEY and CDR2 SVGAGI. CDR3 length: 16 residues. V lost 1 base and J lost 1, with 14 bases in between. Here the CDR3 DNA reads TGTGCCAGCAGTTACTTCCTCTTTGGAGGTTCCTACGAGCAGTACTTC. The encoded protein is CASSYFLFGGSYEQYF.

The rearrangement uses TRBV6-9 and TRBJ2-1, with D tentatively TRBD2 (5 bases). Trimming pared 4 bases from V and 0 bases from J, leaving 10 bases between. Germline CDR1 reads MNHGY; CDR2 reads SVAAGI. The CDR3 contains 15 residues. The CDR3 sequence: CASSSGRGSYNEQFF. DNA for the CDR3: TGTGCCAGCAGTTCAGGTCGGGGCTCCTACAATGAGCAGTTCTTC.

The genes are TRBV7-9 and TRBJ2-3; D unclear. CDR1 SEHNR and CDR2 FQNEAQ come from the germline V gene (reference sequence). The V gene lost 7 bases and the J gene lost 3 bases, with 17 bases spanning the gap. The CDR3 extends over 15 amino acids. The DNA for the CDR3 is TGTGCCAGCACTTTTCCCCTTGGGCGGACAGATACGCAGTATTTT. Translation: CASTFPLGRTDTQYF.

The chain has TRBV19 and TRBJ2-7, with unresolved D. The V gene's germline CDR1 is LNHDA and CDR2 SQIVND (reference sequence). CDR3 length equals 14 residues. V was cut by 7 bases and J by 0 bases, with 13 bases left in between. The CDR3 DNA is TGTGCCAGTAAAAGAAGGCCCCTCTCCTACGAGCAGTACTTC. Translation gives CASKRRPLSYEQYF.

The rearrangement links TRBV11-2 to TRBJ2-3; 8 positions agree with TRBD2. This CDR3 has 17 residues. From germline, CDR1 is SGHAT and CDR2 FQNNGV. V lost 0 bases, J lost 0 bases, and 5 bases stayed unmatched. The CDR3 loop is CASSLDKKRESTDTQYF. Here the CDR3 DNA reads TGTGCCAGCAGCTTAGATAAAAAGCGGGAGAGCACAGATACGCAGTATTTT.

This clone came up once. V and J are TRBV19 and TRBJ1-1; no firm D call. The germline CDR1 and CDR2 sequences are LNHDA and SQIVND (reference sequence). The CDR3 runs 13 residues. Trimming stripped 8 bases from V and 4 bases from J, with 14 bases between. CDR3 sequence (DNA): TGTGCCAGTTCTCAGCTCCCGACCACTGAAGCTTTCTTT. Its protein is CASSQLPTTEAFF.

This clone is a singleton in its sample. The chain is built from TRBV5-1 and TRBJ2-3; TRBD2 might be the D (5 bases). This CDR3 has 15 amino acids. Germline V CDR1 and CDR2: SGHRS, YFSETQ. Trimming took 5 bases from V and 0 from J, leaving 13 bases between them. CDR3 in DNA: TGCGCCAGCAGATTAGCGAGTGCTAGCACAGATACGCAGTATTTT. Protein sequence: CASRLASASTDTQYF.

The chain employs TRBV19 and TRBJ1-5; D gene uncertain. The V gene's germline CDR1 is LNHDA and CDR2 SQIVND (reference sequence). CDR3 size: 14 residues. The V gene lost 9 bases and the J gene lost 1 base, with 13 bases spanning the gap. For the CDR3, the DNA is TGTGCCAGCAACATCCGGTTAAGCAATCAGCCCCAGCATTTT. This codes for CASNIRLSNQPQHF.

This chain connects TRBV5-4 to TRBJ2-7; D is possibly TRBD1 (6 bases). This CDR3 is 19 amino acids long. V shed 5 bases and J shed 11 bases, with 38 bases lying between them. The germline V gene has CDR1 SGHNT and CDR2 YYREEE (reference sequence). CDR3 sequence: CASSFWPALSGESATREYF. For the CDR3, the DNA is TGTGCCAGCAGTTTTTGGCCAGCTTTGTCAGGGGAAAGCGCTACGAGAGAGTACTTC. Supplemented by reference TRBV5-4 and TRBJ2-7, the full variable domain reads ETGVTQSPTHLIKTRGQQVTLRCSSQSGHNTVSWYQQALGQGPQFIFQYYREEENGRGNFPPRFSGLQFPNYSSELNVNALELDDSALYLCASSFWPALSGESATREYFGPGTRLTVT.

This chain links TRBV28 with TRBJ2-1; D perhaps matches TRBD2 (5 bases). V lost 3 bases and J lost 0, with 9 bases in between. The germline V gene has CDR1 MDHEN and CDR2 SYDVKM. The length of the CDR3 is 15 residues. The CDR3 coding sequence is TGTGCCAGCAGTTTCGAGGGATACTCCTACAATGAGCAGTTCTTC. Residues: CASSFEGYSYNEQFF.

The rearrangement links TRBV28 to TRBJ2-2, with D perhaps matching TRBD2 (6 bases). In germline, CDR1 is MDHEN, CDR2 SYDVKM. The CDR3 has 18 amino acids. Trimming stripped 7 bases from V and 6 bases from J, with 27 bases between. CDR3 bases: TGTGCCAGCAATACTAGCCCCATGGGTAGCCTAGTATCCGGGGAGCTGTTTTTT. Residues: CASNTSPMGSLVSGELFF. Looking up the rest from reference TRBV28 and TRBJ2-2 gives the full variable domain: DVKVTQSSRYLVKRTGEKVFLECVQDMDHENMFWYRQDPGLGLRLIYFSYDVKMKEKGDIPEGYSVSREKKERFSLILESASTNQTSMYLCASNTSPMGSLVSGELFFGEGSRLTVL.

This chain uses TRBV11-2 with TRBJ2-7; TRBD1 aligns across 7 bases. V dropped 0 bases and J dropped 3; count of bases not matched to a gene: 5. Germline V gene sequence: CDR1 SGHAT, CDR2 FQNNGV. There are 15 residues in the CDR3. DNA for the CDR3: TGTGCCAGCAGCTTAGATCTTAACAGGGGCTACGAGCAGTACTTC. Protein sequence: CASSLDLNRGYEQYF.

V gene TRBV11-2 combines with J gene TRBJ2-2; the D gene could be TRBD1 or TRBD2 (5 bases each). Germline V gives CDR1 SGHAT, CDR2 FQNNGV. Trimming pared 4 bases from V and 0 bases from J, leaving 12 bases between. This CDR3 spans 16 amino acids. CDR3 residues: CASSSMRGANTGELFF. The DNA of the CDR3 is TGTGCCAGCAGCTCAATGAGGGGCGCGAACACCGGGGAGCTGTTTTTT.

The CDR3 DNA is TGTGCCAGCAGCGCGGACAGGGTTGGTGAAAAACTGTTTTTT. As protein: CASSADRVGEKLFF. The chain uses TRBV7-9 and TRBJ1-4, with TRBD1 identical over 8 bases. The CDR3 consists of 14 residues. CDR1 SEHNR and CDR2 FQNEAQ come from the germline V gene (reference sequence). The V segment lost 5 bases and the J segment 7 bases; nucleotides outside the gene matches: 6.

This rearrangement joins TRBV15 to TRBJ2-1; D might be TRBD2 (6 bases). The ends were cut back, 3 bases at V and 0 bases at J, with 9 bases in the middle. CDR3 length: 15 amino acids. Germline-derived CDR1 and CDR2 are LNHNV and YYDKDF (reference sequence). This CDR3 reads CATSSLGGSYNEQFF. In DNA, the CDR3 is TGTGCCACCAGCAGTTTGGGAGGCTCCTACAATGAGCAGTTCTTC.

The J gene is TRBJ1-3, the V gene TRBV7-2, with D tentatively TRBD1 (5 bases). Germline V gives CDR1 SGHTA, CDR2 FQGNSA. V lost 0 bases, J lost 6 bases, and 21 bases lay in between. The CDR3 is made up of 18 amino acids. The CDR3 sequence is CASSLAFLGQGGENTIYF. The CDR3 nucleotides read TGTGCCAGCAGCTTAGCTTTTCTGGGGCAGGGAGGGGAAAACACCATATATTTT. The full variable domain, completed using reference TRBV7-2 and TRBJ1-3, is GAGVSQSPSNKVTEKGKDVELRCDPISGHTALYWYRQSLGQGLEFLIYFQGNSAPDKSGLPSDRFSAERTGGSVSTLTIQRTQQEDSAVYLCASSLAFLGQGGENTIYFGEGSWLTVV.

On this clone: The sample carries other DNA sequences with the same CDR3. The rearrangement links TRBV5-1 to TRBJ1-5, with no clear D. Trimming took 5 bases from V and 5 from J, leaving 11 bases between them. Germline lookup yields CDR1 SGHRS and CDR2 YFSETQ. The CDR3 is 13 residues long. CDR3 loop: CASRGQEDQPQHF. CDR3 sequence (DNA): TGCGCCAGCAGAGGCCAGGAAGATCAGCCCCAGCATTTT. The full variable domain, rest sourced from reference TRBV5-1 and TRBJ1-5, is KAGVTQTPRYLIKTRGQQVTLSCSPISGHRSVSWYQQTPGQGLQFLFEYFSETQRNKGNFPGRFSGRQFSNSRSEMNVSTLELGDSALYLCASRGQEDQPQHFGDGTRLSIL.

The V call is TRBV7-3, the J call TRBJ1-3; D gene unclear. V shed 0 bases and J shed 3 bases, with 21 bases lying between them. CDR1 and CDR2 from the germline V gene are SGHTA and FQGTGA. There are 19 residues in the CDR3. CDR3 sequence reads: CASSLTVQHGEEYGNTIYF. The CDR3 region has the DNA TGTGCCAGCAGCTTAACGGTCCAACACGGGGAGGAGTATGGAAACACCATATATTTT.